The TCR beta chain described here comes from a study of blood T cell repertoires in COVID-19. As for the study in general: Some COVID-19 samples were acute and others convalescent; all came from the United States, Italy and Spain.

The CDR3 loop spans 17 amino acids. Per the germline V gene, CDR1 is SGHTA and CDR2 is FQGNSA. The V and J ends lost 5 bases and 0 bases, in that order; junction bases with no gene match: 7. TCRdb's table, derived via immunoSEQ multiplex PCR, lists solely in-frame clones and lacks some. The sample lists about 72,000 clones, approximately 85% seen once, with approximately 32% in the top ten. The receptor comes from a woman of 80 years or more with active or convalescent COVID-19. Material: peripheral blood. This rearrangement joins TRBV7-2 to TRBJ2-4; 10 bases agree with TRBD1. The CDR3 protein is CASSIRQGALAKNIQYF. The CDR3 coding sequence is TGTGCCAGCAGCATCAGACAGGGGGCCTTAGCCAAAAACATTCAGTACTTC.